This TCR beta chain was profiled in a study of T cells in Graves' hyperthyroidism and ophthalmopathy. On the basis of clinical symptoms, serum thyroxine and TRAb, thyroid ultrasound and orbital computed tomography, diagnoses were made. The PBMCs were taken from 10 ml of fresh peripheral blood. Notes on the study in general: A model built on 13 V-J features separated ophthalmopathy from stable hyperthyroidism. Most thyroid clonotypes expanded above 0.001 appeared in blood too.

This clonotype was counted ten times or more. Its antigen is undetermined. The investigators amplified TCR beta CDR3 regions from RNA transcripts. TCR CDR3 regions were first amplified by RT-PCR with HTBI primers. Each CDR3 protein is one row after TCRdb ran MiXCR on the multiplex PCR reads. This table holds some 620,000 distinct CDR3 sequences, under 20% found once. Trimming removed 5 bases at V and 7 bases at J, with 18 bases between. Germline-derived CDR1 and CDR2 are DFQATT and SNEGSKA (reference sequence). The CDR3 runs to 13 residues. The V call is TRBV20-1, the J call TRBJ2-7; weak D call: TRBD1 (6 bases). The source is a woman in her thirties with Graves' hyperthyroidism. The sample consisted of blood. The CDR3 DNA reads TGCAGTGCTCAGAGAGGGGGTAGCAGAGAGCAGTACTTC. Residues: CSAQRGGSREQYF.